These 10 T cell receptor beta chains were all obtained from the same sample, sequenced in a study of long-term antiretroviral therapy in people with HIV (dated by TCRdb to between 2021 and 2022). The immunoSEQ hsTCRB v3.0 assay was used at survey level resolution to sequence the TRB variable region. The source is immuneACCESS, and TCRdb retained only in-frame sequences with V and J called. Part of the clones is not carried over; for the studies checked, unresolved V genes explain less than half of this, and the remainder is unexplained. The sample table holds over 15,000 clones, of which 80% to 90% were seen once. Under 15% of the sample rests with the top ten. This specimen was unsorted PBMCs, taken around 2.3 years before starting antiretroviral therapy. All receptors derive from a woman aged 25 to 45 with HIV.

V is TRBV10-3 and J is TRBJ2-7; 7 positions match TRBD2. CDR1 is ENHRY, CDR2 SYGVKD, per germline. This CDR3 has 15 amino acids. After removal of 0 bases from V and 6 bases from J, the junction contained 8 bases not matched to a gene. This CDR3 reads CAISESTGGGFEQYF. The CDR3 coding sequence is TGTGCCATCAGTGAGTCGACTGGGGGGGGGTTCGAGCAGTACTTC.

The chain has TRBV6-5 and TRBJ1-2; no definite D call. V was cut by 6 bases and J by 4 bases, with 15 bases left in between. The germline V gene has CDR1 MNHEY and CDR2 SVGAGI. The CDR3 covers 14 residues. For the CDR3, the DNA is TGTGCCAGCAGGGCTCGAGGAATAGGCTATGGCTACACCTTC. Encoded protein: CASRARGIGYGYTF.

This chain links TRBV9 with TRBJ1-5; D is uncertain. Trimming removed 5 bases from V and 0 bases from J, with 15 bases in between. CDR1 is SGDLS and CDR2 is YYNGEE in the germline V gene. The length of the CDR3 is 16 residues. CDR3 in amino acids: CASRPGRANSNQPQHF. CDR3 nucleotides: TGTGCCAGCAGGCCCGGGAGAGCGAATAGCAATCAGCCCCAGCATTTT.

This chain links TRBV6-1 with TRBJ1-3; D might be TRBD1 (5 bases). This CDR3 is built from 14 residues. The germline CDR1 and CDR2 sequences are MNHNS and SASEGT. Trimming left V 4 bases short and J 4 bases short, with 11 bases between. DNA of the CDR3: TGTGCCAGCAGTGTCGCAGGGTACGGAAACACCATATATTTT. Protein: CASSVAGYGNTIYF.

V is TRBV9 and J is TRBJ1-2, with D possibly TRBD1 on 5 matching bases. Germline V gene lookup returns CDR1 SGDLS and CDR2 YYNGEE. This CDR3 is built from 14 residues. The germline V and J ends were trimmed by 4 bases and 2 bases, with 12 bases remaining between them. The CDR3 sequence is CASSHSGGNYGYTF. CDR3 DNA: TGTGCCAGCAGCCACAGTGGGGGAAACTATGGCTACACCTTC.

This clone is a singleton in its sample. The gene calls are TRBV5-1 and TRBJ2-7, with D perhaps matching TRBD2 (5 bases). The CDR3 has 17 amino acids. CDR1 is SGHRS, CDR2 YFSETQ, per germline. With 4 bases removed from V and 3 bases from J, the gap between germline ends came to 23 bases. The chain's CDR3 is CASSRDFSAGYIYEQYF. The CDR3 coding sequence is TGCGCCAGCAGCCGAGACTTTTCCGCGGGTTATATCTACGAGCAGTACTTC.

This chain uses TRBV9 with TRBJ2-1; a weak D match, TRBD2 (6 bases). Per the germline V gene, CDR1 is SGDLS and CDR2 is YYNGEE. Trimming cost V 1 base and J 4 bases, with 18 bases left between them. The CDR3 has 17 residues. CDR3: CASSVTPVEGQYNEQFF. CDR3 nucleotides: TGTGCCAGCAGCGTAACGCCCGTGGAGGGGCAATACAATGAGCAGTTCTTC. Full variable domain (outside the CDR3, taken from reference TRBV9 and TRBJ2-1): DSGVTQTPKHLITATGQRVTLRCSPRSGDLSVYWYQQSLDQGLQFLIQYYNGEERAKGNILERFSAQQFPDLHSELNLSSLELGDSALYFCASSVTPVEGQYNEQFFGPGTRLTVL.

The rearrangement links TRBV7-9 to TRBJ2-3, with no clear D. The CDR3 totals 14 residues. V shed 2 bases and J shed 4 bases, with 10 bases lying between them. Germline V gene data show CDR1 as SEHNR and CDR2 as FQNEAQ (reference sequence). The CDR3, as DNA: TGTGCCAGCAGCTTAATGTCTGGGGCAGATACGCAGTATTTT. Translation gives CASSLMSGADTQYF.

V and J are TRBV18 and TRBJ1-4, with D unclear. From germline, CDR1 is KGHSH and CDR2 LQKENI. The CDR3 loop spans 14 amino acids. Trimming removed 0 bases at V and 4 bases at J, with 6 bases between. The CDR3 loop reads CASSPPGNNEKLFF. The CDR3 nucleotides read TGTGCCAGCTCACCACCTGGAAATAATGAAAAACTGTTTTTT. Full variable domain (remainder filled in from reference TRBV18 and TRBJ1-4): NAGVMQNPRHLVRRRGQEARLRCSPMKGHSHVYWYRQLPEEGLKFMVYLQKENIIDESGMPKERFSAEFPKEGPSILRIQQVVRGDSAAYFCASSPPGNNEKLFFGSGTQLSVL.

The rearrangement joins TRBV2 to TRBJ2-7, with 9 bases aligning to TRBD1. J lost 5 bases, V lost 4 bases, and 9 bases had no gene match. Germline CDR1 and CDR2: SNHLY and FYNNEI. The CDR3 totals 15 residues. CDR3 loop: CASSGARDRENEQYF. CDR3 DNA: TGTGCCAGCAGTGGGGCCCGGGACAGGGAGAACGAGCAGTACTTC.